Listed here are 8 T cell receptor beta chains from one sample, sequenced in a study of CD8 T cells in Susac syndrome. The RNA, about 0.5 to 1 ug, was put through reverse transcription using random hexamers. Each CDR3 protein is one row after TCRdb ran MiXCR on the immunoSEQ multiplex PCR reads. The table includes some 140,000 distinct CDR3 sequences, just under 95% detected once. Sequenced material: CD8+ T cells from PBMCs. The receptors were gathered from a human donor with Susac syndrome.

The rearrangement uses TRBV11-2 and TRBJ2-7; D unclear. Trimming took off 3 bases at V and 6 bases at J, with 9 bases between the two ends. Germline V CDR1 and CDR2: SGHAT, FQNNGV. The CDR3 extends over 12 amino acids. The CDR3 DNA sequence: TGTGCCAGCAGCTTTCGGGTCCGCGAGCAGTACTTC. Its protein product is CASSFRVREQYF. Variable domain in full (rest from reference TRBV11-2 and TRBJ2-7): EAGVAQSPRYKIIEKRQSVAFWCNPISGHATLYWYQQILGQGPKLLIQFQNNGVVDDSQLPKDRFSAERLKGVDSTLKIQPAKLEDSAVYLCASSFRVREQYFGPGTRLTVT.

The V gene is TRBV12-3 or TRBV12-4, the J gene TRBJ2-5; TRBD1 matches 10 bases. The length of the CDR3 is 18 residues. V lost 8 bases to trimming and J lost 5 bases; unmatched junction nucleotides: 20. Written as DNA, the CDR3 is TGTGCCAGCGCTTCCGACAGGGGGCTGAACCCAGGCGCTGAGACCCAGTACTTC. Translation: CASASDRGLNPGAETQYF.

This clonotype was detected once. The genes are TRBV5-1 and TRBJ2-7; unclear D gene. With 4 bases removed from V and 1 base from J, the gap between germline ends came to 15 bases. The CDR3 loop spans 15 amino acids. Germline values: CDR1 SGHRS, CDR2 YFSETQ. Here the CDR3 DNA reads TGCGCCAGCAGCCTGGACGGCAGGAGTTCCTACGAGCAGTACTTC. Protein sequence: CASSLDGRSSYEQYF. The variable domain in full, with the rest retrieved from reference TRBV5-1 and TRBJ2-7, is KAGVTQTPRYLIKTRGQQVTLSCSPISGHRSVSWYQQTPGQGLQFLFEYFSETQRNKGNFPGRFSGRQFSNSRSEMNVSTLELGDSALYLCASSLDGRSSYEQYFGPGTRLTVT.

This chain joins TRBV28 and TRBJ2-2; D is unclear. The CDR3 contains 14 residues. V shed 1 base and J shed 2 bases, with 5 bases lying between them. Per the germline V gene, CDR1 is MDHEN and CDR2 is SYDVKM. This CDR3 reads CASSLSKNTGELFF. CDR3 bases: TGTGCCAGCAGTTTATCCAAAAACACCGGGGAGCTGTTTTTT.

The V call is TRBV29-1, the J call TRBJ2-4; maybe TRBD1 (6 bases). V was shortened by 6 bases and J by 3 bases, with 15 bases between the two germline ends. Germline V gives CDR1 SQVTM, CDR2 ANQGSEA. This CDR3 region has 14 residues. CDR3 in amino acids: CSVQQGEGKNIQYF. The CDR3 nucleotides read TGCAGCGTACAACAGGGTGAGGGCAAAAACATTCAGTACTTC. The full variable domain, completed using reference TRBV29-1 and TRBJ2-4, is SAVISQKPSRDICQRGTSLTIQCQVDSQVTMMFWYRQQPGQSLTLIATANQGSEATYESGFVIDKFPISRPNLTFSTLTVSNMSPEDSSIYLCSVQQGEGKNIQYFGAGTRLSVL.

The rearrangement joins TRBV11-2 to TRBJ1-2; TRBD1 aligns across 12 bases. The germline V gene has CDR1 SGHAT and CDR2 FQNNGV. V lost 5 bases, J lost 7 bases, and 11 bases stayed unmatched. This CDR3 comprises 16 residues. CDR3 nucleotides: TGTGCCAGCAGCCCGGGACAGGGGGCCCCCCGTCGTGGCTACACCTTC. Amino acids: CASSPGQGAPRRGYTF.

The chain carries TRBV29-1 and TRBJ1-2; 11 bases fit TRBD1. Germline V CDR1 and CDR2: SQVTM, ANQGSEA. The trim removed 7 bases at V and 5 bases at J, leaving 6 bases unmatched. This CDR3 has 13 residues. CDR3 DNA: TGCAGCGCCAGGGACAGGGGGAGGTATGGCTACACCTTC. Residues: CSARDRGRYGYTF.

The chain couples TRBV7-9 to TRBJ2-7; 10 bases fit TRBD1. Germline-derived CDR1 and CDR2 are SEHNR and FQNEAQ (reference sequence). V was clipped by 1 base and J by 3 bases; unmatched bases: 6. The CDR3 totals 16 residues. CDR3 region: CASSLDGGQGFYEQYF. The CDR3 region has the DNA TGTGCCAGCAGCTTAGATGGGGGACAGGGGTTCTACGAGCAGTACTTC.